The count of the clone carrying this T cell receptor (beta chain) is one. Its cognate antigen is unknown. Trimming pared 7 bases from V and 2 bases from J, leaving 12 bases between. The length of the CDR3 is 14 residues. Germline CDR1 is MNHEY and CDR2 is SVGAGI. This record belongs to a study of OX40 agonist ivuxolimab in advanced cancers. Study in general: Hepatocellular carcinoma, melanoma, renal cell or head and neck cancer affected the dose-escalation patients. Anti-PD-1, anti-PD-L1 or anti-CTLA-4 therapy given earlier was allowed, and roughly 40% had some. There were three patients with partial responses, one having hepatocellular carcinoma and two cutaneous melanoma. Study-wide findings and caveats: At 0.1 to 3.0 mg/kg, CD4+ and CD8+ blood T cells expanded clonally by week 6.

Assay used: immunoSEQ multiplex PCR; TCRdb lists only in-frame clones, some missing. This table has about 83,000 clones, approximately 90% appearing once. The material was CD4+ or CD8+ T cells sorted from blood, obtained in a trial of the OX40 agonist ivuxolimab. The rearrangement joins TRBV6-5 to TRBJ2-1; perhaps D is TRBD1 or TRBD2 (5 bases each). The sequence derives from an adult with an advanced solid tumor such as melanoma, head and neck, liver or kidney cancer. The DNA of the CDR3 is TGTGCCAGCACGGGGCTAGCTGCCTACAATGAGCAGTTCTTC. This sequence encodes CASTGLAAYNEQFF.